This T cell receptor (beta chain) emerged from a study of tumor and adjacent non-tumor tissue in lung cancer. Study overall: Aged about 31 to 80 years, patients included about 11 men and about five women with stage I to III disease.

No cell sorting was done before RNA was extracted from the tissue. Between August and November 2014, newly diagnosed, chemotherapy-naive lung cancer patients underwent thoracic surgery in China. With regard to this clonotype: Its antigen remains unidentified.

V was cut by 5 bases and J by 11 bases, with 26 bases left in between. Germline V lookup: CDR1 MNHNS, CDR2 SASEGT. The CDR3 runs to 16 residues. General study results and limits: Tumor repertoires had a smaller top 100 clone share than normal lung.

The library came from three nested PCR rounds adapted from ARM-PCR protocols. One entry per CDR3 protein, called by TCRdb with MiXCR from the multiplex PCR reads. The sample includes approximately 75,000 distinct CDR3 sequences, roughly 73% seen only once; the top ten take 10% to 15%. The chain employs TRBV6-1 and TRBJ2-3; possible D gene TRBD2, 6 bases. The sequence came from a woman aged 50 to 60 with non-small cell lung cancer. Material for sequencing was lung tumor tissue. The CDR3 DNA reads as TGTGCCAGCAGTTCAGCTCCGGGACTGGGAGCAAATATGCAGTATTTT. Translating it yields CASSSAPGLGANMQYF.